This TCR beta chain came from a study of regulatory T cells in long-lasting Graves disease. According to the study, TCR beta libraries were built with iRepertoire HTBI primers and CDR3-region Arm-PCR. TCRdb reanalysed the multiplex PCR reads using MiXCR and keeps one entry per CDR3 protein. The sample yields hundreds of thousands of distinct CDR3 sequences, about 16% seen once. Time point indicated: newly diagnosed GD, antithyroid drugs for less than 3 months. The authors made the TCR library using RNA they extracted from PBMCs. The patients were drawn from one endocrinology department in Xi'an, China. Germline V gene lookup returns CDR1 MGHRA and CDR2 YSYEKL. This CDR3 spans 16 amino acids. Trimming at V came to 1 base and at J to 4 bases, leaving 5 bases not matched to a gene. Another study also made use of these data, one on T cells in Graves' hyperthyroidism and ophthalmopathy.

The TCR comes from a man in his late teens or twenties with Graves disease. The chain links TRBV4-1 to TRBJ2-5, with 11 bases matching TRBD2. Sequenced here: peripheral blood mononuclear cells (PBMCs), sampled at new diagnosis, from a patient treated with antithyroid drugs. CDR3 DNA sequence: TGCGCCAGCAGCCAAGTTGGAGGACTAGCGGGAGAGACCCAGTACTTC. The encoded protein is CASSQVGGLAGETQYF.